Below, 30 T cell receptor beta chains from the same sample are listed, as sequenced in a study of CD8+CD57+ T cells in acquired aplastic anemia. TCR beta VDJ and CDR3 were profiled, and genomic DNA was the template. TCRdb called the reads again in MiXCR, with one record for every CDR3 protein. Counted here are hundreds of thousands of distinct CDR3 sequences, approximately 56% occurring once; the ten biggest clones make up less than 10%. The sequenced sample consisted of sorted CD4+, CD8+, or CD8+CD57+ T cells (not recorded which) from PBMCs. The source of these receptors is a human donor with severe aplastic anemia or a healthy control (not recorded which).

The chain is built from TRBV2 and TRBJ2-3, with 7 bases aligning to TRBD2. Germline CDR1 reads SNHLY; CDR2 reads FYNNEI. The J segment lost 3 bases and the V segment lost 3 bases, leaving 6 bases of the junction unmatched. The length of the CDR3 is 15 residues. CDR3 residues: CASSDGAGATDTQYF. The DNA for the CDR3 is TGTGCCAGCAGTGACGGCGCGGGAGCTACAGATACGCAGTATTTT.

A note on this clonotype: Being one base from a much bigger clone, this may be a read error. This rearrangement joins TRBV30 to TRBJ1-6; D is undetermined. CDR3 length equals 14 residues. V was clipped by 6 bases and J by 7 bases, with 16 bases between them. Germline CDR1 GTSNPN, CDR2 SVGIG (reference sequence). CDR3 loop: CACPRGIMNSPLHF. Written as DNA, the CDR3 is TGTGCCTGTCCTCGTGGTATAATGAATTCACCCCTCCACTTT.

The chain has TRBV6-2 or TRBV6-3 and TRBJ2-1, with D tentatively TRBD1 or TRBD2 (6 bases each). The CDR3 is 15 amino acids. Trimming took 5 bases from V and 5 from J, leaving 16 bases between them. The germline CDR1 and CDR2 sequences are MNHEY and SVGEGT. This chain's CDR3 is CASSDNREADNEQFF. The CDR3 DNA reads as TGTGCCAGCAGTGACAACAGGGAGGCGGACAATGAGCAGTTCTTC.

This chain links TRBV5-6 with TRBJ1-6, with TRBD1 as a possible D gene (5 bases). CDR3 size: 14 residues. The V and J ends lost 4 bases and 3 bases respectively, with 8 bases between them. The V gene's germline CDR1 is SGHDT and CDR2 YYEEEE. The CDR3 spells CASSVDNYNSPLHF. CDR3 bases: TGTGCCAGCAGCGTGGACAACTATAATTCACCCCTCCACTTT.

This clonotype was seen repeatedly, ten times or more. The J gene is TRBJ1-3, the V gene TRBV4-2; 9 bases agree with TRBD1. From germline, CDR1 is LGHNA and CDR2 YNFKEQ. The CDR3 is 16 residues long. Trimming removed 1 base from V and 0 bases from J; junction bases left unmatched: 1. The CDR3 DNA reads as TGTGCCAGCAGCCAAGTGACAGGGGGCTCTGGAAACACCATATATTTT. Protein sequence: CASSQVTGGSGNTIYF.

Notes on this clonotype: The conserved final phenylalanine or tryptophan is absent from the CDR3, which likely points to a read error. The chain employs TRBV10-3 and TRBJ2-7; D is unclear. Germline V gives CDR1 ENHRY, CDR2 SYGVKD. The CDR3 runs to 15 residues. V lost 4 bases, J lost 7 bases, and 20 bases lay in between. The CDR3 protein is CAISGTAVGVGEQYS. In DNA, the CDR3 is TGTGCCATCAGTGGTACTGCGGTCGGAGTTGGGGAGCAGTACTCC.

The chain is built from TRBV7-2 and TRBJ2-7, with 8 positions matching TRBD1. Trimming cost V 1 base and J 4 bases; bases outside gene matches: 3. Per germline, CDR1 SGHTA and CDR2 FQGNSA. There are 14 residues in the CDR3. CDR3 DNA sequence: TGTGCCAGCAGCTTAGGCAGGGGGCAATACGAGCAGTACTTC. Translation gives CASSLGRGQYEQYF.

V and J are TRBV7-8 and TRBJ1-2, with TRBD1 matching over 9 bases. The J segment lost 5 bases and the V segment lost 8 bases, leaving 9 bases of the junction unmatched. CDR1 is SGHVS, CDR2 FQNEAQ, per germline. The CDR3 sequence is 14 residues long. CDR3 sequence reads: CASLPGQGTYGYTF. In DNA, the CDR3 is TGTGCCAGCTTGCCGGGACAGGGAACTTATGGCTACACCTTC.

V gene TRBV29-1 combines with J gene TRBJ2-3; 9 positions match TRBD2. The junction had 9 bases not matched to a gene; V was cut back by 4 bases and J by 7 bases. Germline V CDR1 and CDR2: SQVTM, ANQGSEA. CDR3 size: 14 residues. The CDR3 is CSVVPSGGTYTQYF. CDR3 in DNA: TGCAGCGTTGTCCCCAGCGGGGGGACGTATACGCAGTATTTT.

This clonotype occurred many times. A much larger clone sits a single nucleotide away, making a read error possible. This chain uses TRBV7-7 with TRBJ2-3, with 10 positions matching TRBD2. The CDR3 runs to 15 residues. CDR1 is SSHAT, CDR2 FNYEAQ, per germline (reference sequence). CDR3 residues: CASSLDLAGVGTQYF. CDR3 in DNA: TGTGCTAGCAGCTTAGACCTAGCGGGGGTAGGTACGCAGTATTTT. The full variable domain, rest sourced from reference TRBV7-7 and TRBJ2-3, is GAGVSQSPRYKVTKRGQDVTLRCDPISSHATLYWYQQALGQGPEFLTYFNYEAQPDKSGLPSDRFSAERPEGSISTLTIQRTEQRDSAMYRCASSLDLAGVGTQYFGPGTRLTVL.

This clonotype was detected ten times or more. This rearrangement joins TRBV10-3 to TRBJ2-1; D gene uncertain. The CDR3 runs to 12 residues. Germline assignment: CDR1 ENHRY and CDR2 SYGVKD. The germline V and J ends were trimmed by 7 bases and 8 bases, with 12 bases remaining between them. DNA of the CDR3: TGTGCCATCAATTTCGTTGGGGATGAGCAGTTCTTC. Translating it yields CAINFVGDEQFF.

The gene calls are TRBV15 and TRBJ1-1; no firm D call. The germline V gene encodes CDR1 LNHNV and CDR2 YYDKDF (reference sequence). The CDR3 has 15 amino acids. The V gene lost 0 bases and the J gene lost 4 bases, with 12 bases spanning the gap. The CDR3: CATSRDRSQSTEAFF. The CDR3 DNA reads as TGTGCCACCAGCAGAGATCGGAGCCAAAGCACTGAAGCTTTCTTT. Full variable domain (missing parts from reference TRBV15 and TRBJ1-1): DAMVIQNPRYQVTQFGKPVTLSCSQTLNHNVMYWYQQKSSQAPKLLFHYYDKDFNNEADTPDNFQSRRPNTSFCFLDIRSPGLGDTAMYLCATSRDRSQSTEAFFGQGTRLTVV.

Ten or more counts support this clonotype. V is TRBV20-1 and J is TRBJ1-2; possibly TRBD1 for D (5 bases). The germline V and J ends were trimmed by 1 base and 4 bases, with 13 bases remaining between them. In germline, CDR1 is DFQATT, CDR2 SNEGSKA (reference sequence). The CDR3 covers 14 residues. CDR3 loop: CSARVGDVSYGYTF. The CDR3 DNA follows: TGCAGTGCTAGAGTGGGGGACGTATCCTATGGCTACACCTTC.

The chain recombines TRBV2 with TRBJ2-5; the D is unclear. With 0 bases removed from V and 5 bases from J, the gap between germline ends came to 19 bases. From germline, CDR1 is SNHLY and CDR2 FYNNEI. The CDR3 totals 17 residues. The CDR3 spells CASSEALLFSPVETQYF. The DNA for the CDR3 is TGTGCCAGCAGTGAAGCGCTTCTGTTCTCCCCGGTGGAGACCCAGTACTTC.

V and J are TRBV7-3 and TRBJ2-5, with 7 bases lining up with TRBD2. Germline V lookup: CDR1 SGHTA, CDR2 FQGTGA. Losses at the gene ends were 4 bases for V and 5 bases for J; bases not matched to a gene: 19. CDR3 length: 18 amino acids. CDR3 DNA sequence: TGTGCCAGCAGCTCCCTCGGGACTATGGCCTTCGGTGGCGAGACCCAGTACTTC. It is translated as CASSSLGTMAFGGETQYF. The entire variable domain, with the rest obtained from reference TRBV7-3 and TRBJ2-5, is as follows: GAGVSQTPSNKVTEKGKYVELRCDPISGHTALYWYRQSLGQGPEFLIYFQGTGAADDSGLPNDRFFAVRPEGSVSTLKIQRTERGDSAVYLCASSSLGTMAFGGETQYFGPGTRLLVL.

This clonotype appeared many times. This chain joins TRBV6-1 and TRBJ2-5; no clear D. Germline-derived CDR1 and CDR2 are MNHNS and SASEGT. V lost 4 bases to trimming and J lost 2 bases, with 11 bases between them. This CDR3 region has 14 residues. The DNA of the CDR3 is TGTGCCAGCAGTGTAATGATAGCACAAGAGACCCAGTACTTC. It encodes CASSVMIAQETQYF.

This clonotype was seen only once. The chain combines TRBV5-1 with TRBJ2-3; no clear D gene. Germline V gene data show CDR1 as SGHRS and CDR2 as YFSETQ. This CDR3 contains 14 residues. V shed 4 bases and J shed 1 base, with 10 bases lying between them. DNA for the CDR3: TGCGCCAGCAGCAGACTGCGACGCACAGATACGCAGTATTTT. This gives the protein CASSRLRRTDTQYF.

This chain joins TRBV7-9 and TRBJ2-7, with 7 bases matching TRBD1. The CDR3 consists of 16 residues. J was trimmed by 2 bases and V by 3 bases; bases with no gene match: 10. In germline, CDR1 is SEHNR, CDR2 FQNEAQ (reference sequence). This CDR3 reads CASSFPMSGQPYEQYF. CDR3 DNA: TGTGCCAGCAGCTTCCCAATGTCGGGACAGCCCTACGAGCAGTACTTC. Combining the CDR3 with reference TRBV7-9 and TRBJ2-7 gives the whole variable domain DTGVSQNPRHKITKRGQNVTFRCDPISEHNRLYWYRQTLGQGPEFLTYFQNEAQLEKSRLLSDRFSAERPKGSFSTLEIQRTEQGDSAMYLCASSFPMSGQPYEQYFGPGTRLTVT.

This clonotype was detected a few times. The gene calls are TRBV15 and TRBJ2-7; 11 bases agree with TRBD2. V gave up 1 base and J gave up 5 bases; unmatched junction bases: 1. The CDR3 has 14 amino acids. Germline V lookup: CDR1 LNHNV, CDR2 YYDKDF (reference sequence). CDR3 nucleotides: TGTGCCACCAGCAGAGTTAGCGGGGGGGACGAGCAGTACTTC. Its translation: CATSRVSGGDEQYF.

The chain uses TRBV29-1 and TRBJ2-1; TRBD1 matches 7 bases. CDR3 length equals 15 residues. Trimming took 4 bases from V and 2 from J; bases not matched to a gene: 8. CDR1 SQVTM and CDR2 ANQGSEA come from the germline V gene. The chain's CDR3 is CSVVLTGTAYNEQFF. As DNA, the CDR3 is TGCAGCGTTGTCCTAACCGGGACAGCCTACAATGAGCAGTTCTTC.

V gene TRBV9 combines with J gene TRBJ2-7; the match to TRBD1 covers 7 bases. Germline V gene sequence: CDR1 SGDLS, CDR2 YYNGEE. Losses at the gene ends were 0 bases for V and 5 bases for J; bases not matched to a gene: 14. The CDR3 loop spans 17 amino acids. This chain's CDR3 is CASSVGDLGQFVDEQYF. The CDR3 DNA is TGTGCCAGCAGCGTAGGTGATTTGGGACAGTTTGTCGACGAGCAGTACTTC.

This chain connects TRBV11-2 to TRBJ2-7; no clear D gene. Trimming pared 3 bases from V and 2 bases from J, leaving 14 bases between. Germline V gene sequence: CDR1 SGHAT, CDR2 FQNNGV. The CDR3 totals 15 residues. The CDR3 reads CASSFIWPRAYEQYF. The DNA of the CDR3 is TGTGCCAGCAGCTTTATCTGGCCACGGGCCTACGAGCAGTACTTC.

This clonotype was seen repeatedly, ten times or more. The chain has TRBV13 and TRBJ2-2; TRBD2 matches at 7 bases. V shed 0 bases, J shed 6 bases, and the junction held 10 bases outside the gene matches. The CDR3 covers 17 residues. Per germline, CDR1 PRHDT and CDR2 FYEKMQ (reference sequence). The chain's CDR3 is CASSLGGRGLSSGELFF. The CDR3 DNA sequence: TGTGCCAGCAGCTTAGGGGGACGGGGACTATCGTCCGGGGAGCTGTTTTTT. The whole variable domain, remainder taken from reference TRBV13 and TRBJ2-2, is AAGVIQSPRHLIKEKRETATLKCYPIPRHDTVYWYQQGPGQDPQFLISFYEKMQSDKGSIPDRFSAQQFSDYHSELNMSSLELGDSALYFCASSLGGRGLSSGELFFGEGSRLTVL.

This sequence joins TRBV20-1 and TRBJ2-7, with D maybe TRBD2 (6 bases). The ends were cut back, 1 base at V and 0 bases at J, with 13 bases in the middle. Germline assignment: CDR1 DFQATT and CDR2 SNEGSKA (reference sequence). The CDR3 covers 15 residues. The CDR3 DNA reads TGCAGTGCTAGAGTGCGCGGGGCCAGCTCCTACGAGCAGTACTTC. Amino acid sequence: CSARVRGASSYEQYF.

The chain combines TRBV18 with TRBJ1-1; TRBD1 might be the D (5 bases). Germline assignment: CDR1 KGHSH and CDR2 LQKENI. V lost 3 bases and J 0 bases, leaving 14 bases between the germline ends. The CDR3 spans 16 residues. This CDR3 is CASSPDWEGLNTEAFF. As DNA, the CDR3 is TGTGCCAGCTCACCGGACTGGGAGGGGTTGAACACTGAAGCTTTCTTT. The variable domain in full, completed from reference TRBV18 and TRBJ1-1, reads NAGVMQNPRHLVRRRGQEARLRCSPMKGHSHVYWYRQLPEEGLKFMVYLQKENIIDESGMPKERFSAEFPKEGPSILRIQQVVRGDSAAYFCASSPDWEGLNTEAFFGQGTRLTVV.

This clonotype was seen many times. The chain has TRBV14 and TRBJ2-1, with TRBD1 matching over 10 bases. Germline CDR1 reads SGHDN; CDR2 reads FVKESK. V shed 1 base, J shed 8 bases, and the junction held 8 bases outside the gene matches. The CDR3 covers 16 residues. The CDR3 bases are TGTGCCAGCAGCCAAGCGTGGGGACAGGGGATATATGAGCAGTTCTTC. Translation: CASSQAWGQGIYEQFF.

CDR3: CASSSSMGLGYEQYF. The CDR3 region has the DNA TGTGCCAGCAGCTCCTCGATGGGTCTAGGTTACGAGCAGTACTTC. The rearrangement uses TRBV7-9 and TRBJ2-7; no definite D call. Germline-derived CDR1 and CDR2 are SEHNR and FQNEAQ (reference sequence). There are 15 residues in the CDR3. Trimming removed 4 bases at V and 4 bases at J, with 17 bases between.

This rearrangement joins TRBV20-1 to TRBJ2-1; D call uncertain. Per germline, CDR1 DFQATT and CDR2 SNEGSKA (reference sequence). The CDR3 consists of 14 residues. With 0 bases removed from V and 10 bases from J, the gap between germline ends came to 16 bases. This CDR3 is CSARDPAFLWEQFF. The CDR3 DNA follows: TGCAGTGCTAGAGATCCGGCCTTTTTATGGGAGCAGTTCTTC.

This clonotype was counted a few times. The CDR3 DNA reads TGTGCCACCAGTGATCCCGGACTCACCCCAGGGACAGATACGCAGTATTTT. Translation gives CATSDPGLTPGTDTQYF. The gene calls are TRBV24-1 and TRBJ2-3, with D perhaps given as TRBD1 or TRBD2 (5 bases each). V was trimmed by 3 bases and J by 3 bases, leaving 18 bases between them. Germline values: CDR1 KGHDR, CDR2 SFDVKD. The length of the CDR3 is 17 residues.

The J gene is TRBJ2-5, the V gene TRBV7-9, with D perhaps assigned TRBD1 or TRBD2 (6 bases each). CDR1 is SEHNR, CDR2 FQNEAQ, per germline (reference sequence). The CDR3 is 20 amino acids. V dropped 7 bases and J dropped 3 bases, with 33 bases sitting between them. The CDR3 loop is CASNKPPSGLAHRGEETQYF. The CDR3 DNA reads TGTGCCAGCAACAAACCCCCAAGCGGGCTAGCACATAGGGGGGAAGAGACCCAGTACTTC.